What follows are 3 T cell receptor beta chains derived from one specimen sequenced in a study of siplizumab effects on memory and regulatory T cells. Produced via immunoSEQ multiplex PCR; TCRdb's table is partial and in-frame only. The repertoire holds about 120,000 clones, with around 95% as singletons. Sequencing was carried out using non-Treg CD4+ T cells sorted from blood. These receptors all come from a human donor in good health.

This chain connects TRBV23-1 to TRBJ2-7; D is perhaps TRBD1 (7 bases). Being an ORF, TRBV23-1 has a function that is uncertain. This CDR3 region has 15 residues. The germline V and J ends were trimmed by 4 bases and 2 bases, with 15 bases remaining between them. The CDR3 here is CASSPNQGGPYEQYF. CDR3 coding DNA: TGCGCCAGCAGTCCGAACCAGGGGGGTCCCTACGAGCAGTACTTC.

The chain links TRBV5-6 to TRBJ2-7; tentative D call: TRBD2 (5 bases). Germline assignment: CDR1 SGHDT and CDR2 YYEEEE. This CDR3 is built from 15 residues. Trimming took 4 bases from V and 0 from J, leaving 14 bases between them. CDR3 region: CASSPVGGLSYEQYF. CDR3 nucleotides: TGTGCCAGCAGCCCCGTCGGCGGGCTCTCCTACGAGCAGTACTTC.

V gene TRBV9 combines with J gene TRBJ1-3; the D is unclear. The V end was cut by 0 bases, the J end by 1 base, with 5 bases between. The CDR3 loop spans 14 amino acids. Germline CDR1 and CDR2: SGDLS and YYNGEE. CDR3 region: CASSVEGSGNTIYF. The DNA of the CDR3 is TGTGCCAGCAGCGTAGAAGGTTCTGGAAACACCATATATTTT.